Sequencing of this T cell receptor beta chain was carried out in a study of long-term antiretroviral therapy in people with HIV. Study outcomes and limitations: HIV repertoires spanned tighter CDR3 length ranges than controls did.

The V gene lost 8 bases and the J gene lost 7 bases, with 14 bases spanning the gap. Germline V gene sequence: CDR1 MNHNS, CDR2 SASEGT. The CDR3 sequence is 13 residues long. The United States was where all participants with HIV were treated. Comment on this clone: Its specificity is not known.

Researchers report immunoSEQ v3.0 was run at survey level. Profiling relied on immunoSEQ multiplex PCR, and the TCRdb table lists in-frame clones only, not all of them. This table holds about 24,000 clones, 85% to 95% found once. This clonotype was sampled from a woman between 50 and 59 years old with HIV. This rearrangement joins TRBV6-1 to TRBJ2-2; D is undetermined. The material was unsorted PBMCs, obtained about 5 years after starting antiretroviral therapy. The chain's CDR3 is CASYYGSGGELFF. CDR3 in DNA: TGTGCCAGCTACTACGGTTCGGGCGGGGAGCTGTTTTTT.